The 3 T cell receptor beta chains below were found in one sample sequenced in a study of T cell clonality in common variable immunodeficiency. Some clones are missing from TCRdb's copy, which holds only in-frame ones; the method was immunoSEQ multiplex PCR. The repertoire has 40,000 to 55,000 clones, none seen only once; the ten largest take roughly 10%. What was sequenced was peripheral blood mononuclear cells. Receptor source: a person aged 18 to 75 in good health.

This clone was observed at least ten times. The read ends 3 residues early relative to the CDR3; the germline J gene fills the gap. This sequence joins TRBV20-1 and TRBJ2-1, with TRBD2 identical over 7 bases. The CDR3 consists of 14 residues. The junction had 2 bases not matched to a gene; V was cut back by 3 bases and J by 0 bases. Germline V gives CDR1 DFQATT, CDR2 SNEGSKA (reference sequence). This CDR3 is CSASRDYSYNEQFF. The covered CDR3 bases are TGCAGTGCTAGCCGGGACTACTCCTACAATGAG.

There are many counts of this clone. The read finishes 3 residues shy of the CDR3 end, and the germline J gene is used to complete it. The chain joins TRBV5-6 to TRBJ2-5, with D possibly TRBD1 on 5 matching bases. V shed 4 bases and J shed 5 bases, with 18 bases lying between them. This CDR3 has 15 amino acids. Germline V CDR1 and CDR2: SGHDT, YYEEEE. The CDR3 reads CASSHAQEILETQYF. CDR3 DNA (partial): TGTGCCAGCAGCCACGCACAGGAGATATTGGAGACC.

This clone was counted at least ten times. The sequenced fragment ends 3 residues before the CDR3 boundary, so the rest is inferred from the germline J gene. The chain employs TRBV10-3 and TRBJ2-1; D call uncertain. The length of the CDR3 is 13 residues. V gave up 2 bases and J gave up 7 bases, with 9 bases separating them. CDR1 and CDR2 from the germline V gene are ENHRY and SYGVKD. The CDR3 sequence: CAISEPKTNEQFF. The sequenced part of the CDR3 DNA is TGTGCCATCAGTGAGCCGAAAACAAATGAG.